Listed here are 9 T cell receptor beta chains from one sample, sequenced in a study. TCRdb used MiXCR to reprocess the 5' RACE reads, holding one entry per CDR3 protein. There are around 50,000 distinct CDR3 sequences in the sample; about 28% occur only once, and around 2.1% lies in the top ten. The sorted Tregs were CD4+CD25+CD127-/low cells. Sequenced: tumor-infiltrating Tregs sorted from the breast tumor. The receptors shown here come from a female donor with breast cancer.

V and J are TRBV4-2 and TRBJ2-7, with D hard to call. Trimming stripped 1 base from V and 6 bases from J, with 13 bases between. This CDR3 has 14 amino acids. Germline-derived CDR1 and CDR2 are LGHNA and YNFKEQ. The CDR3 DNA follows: TGTGCCAGCAGCCAAGGGCAGTTGATAGGCGAGCAGTACTTC. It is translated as CASSQGQLIGEQYF.

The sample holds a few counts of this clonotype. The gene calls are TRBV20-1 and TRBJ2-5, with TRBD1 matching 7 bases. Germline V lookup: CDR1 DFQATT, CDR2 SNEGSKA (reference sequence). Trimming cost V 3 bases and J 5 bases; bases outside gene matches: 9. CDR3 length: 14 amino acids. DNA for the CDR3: TGCAGTGCTAGCCCCTCGGGACAGACTGAGACCCAGTACTTC. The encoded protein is CSASPSGQTETQYF.

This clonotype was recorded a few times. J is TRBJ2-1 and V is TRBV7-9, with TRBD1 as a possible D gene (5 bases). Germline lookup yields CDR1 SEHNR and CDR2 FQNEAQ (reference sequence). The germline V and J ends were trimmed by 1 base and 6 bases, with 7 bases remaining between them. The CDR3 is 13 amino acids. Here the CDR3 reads CASSLGQGNEQFF. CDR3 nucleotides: TGTGCCAGCAGCTTAGGGCAGGGCAATGAGCAGTTCTTC.

CDR3 bases: TGTGCCAGCAGTATGCCTCTAGGCGAGCAGTACTTC. Its protein product is CASSMPLGEQYF. The chain links TRBV27 to TRBJ2-7; D unclear. The CDR3 contains 12 residues. CDR1 is MNHEY and CDR2 is SMNVEV in the germline V gene (reference sequence). V lost 5 bases, J lost 6 bases, and 11 bases lay in between.

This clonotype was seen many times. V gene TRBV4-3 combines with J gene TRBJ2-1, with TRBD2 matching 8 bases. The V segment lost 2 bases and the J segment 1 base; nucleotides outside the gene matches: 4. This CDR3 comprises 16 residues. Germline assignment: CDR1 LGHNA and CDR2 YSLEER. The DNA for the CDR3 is TGCGCCAGCAGCCAACTCGGGACTAGGTCCTACAATGAGCAGTTCTTC. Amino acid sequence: CASSQLGTRSYNEQFF.

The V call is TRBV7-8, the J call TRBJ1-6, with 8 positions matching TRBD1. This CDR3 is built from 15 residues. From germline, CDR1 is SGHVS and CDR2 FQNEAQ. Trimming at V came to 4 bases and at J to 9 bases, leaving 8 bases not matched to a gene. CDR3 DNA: TGTGCCAGCAGCTCCGGACAGGGAAGGGCTTCACCCCTCCACTTT. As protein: CASSSGQGRASPLHF.

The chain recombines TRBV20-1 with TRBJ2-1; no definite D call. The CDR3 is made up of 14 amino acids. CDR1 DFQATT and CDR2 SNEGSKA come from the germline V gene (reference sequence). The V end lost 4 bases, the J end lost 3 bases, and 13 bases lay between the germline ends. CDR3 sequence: CSANSRVSYNEQFF. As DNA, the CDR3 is TGCAGTGCTAACTCGCGTGTCAGCTACAATGAGCAGTTCTTC.

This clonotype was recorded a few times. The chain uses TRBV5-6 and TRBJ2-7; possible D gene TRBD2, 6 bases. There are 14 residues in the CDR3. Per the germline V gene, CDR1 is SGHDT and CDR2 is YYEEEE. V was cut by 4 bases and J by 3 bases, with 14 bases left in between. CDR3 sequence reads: CASSRDFQNYEQYF. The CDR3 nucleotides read TGTGCCAGCAGCCGGGACTTTCAGAACTACGAGCAGTACTTC.

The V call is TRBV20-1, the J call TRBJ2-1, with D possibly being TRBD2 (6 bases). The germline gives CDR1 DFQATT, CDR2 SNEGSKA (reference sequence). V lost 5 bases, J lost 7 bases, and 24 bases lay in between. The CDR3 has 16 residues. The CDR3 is CSAVDHRTNGGNEQFF. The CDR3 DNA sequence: TGCAGTGCTGTTGATCATCGGACTAACGGGGGTAATGAGCAGTTCTTC.